The 8 T cell receptor beta chains below all came from one sample that was sequenced in a study of CD8 T cells in Susac syndrome. RNA was extracted with the RNeasy kit, and a quantity of 0.5 to 1 ug was reverse transcribed using random hexamers. TCRdb reprocessed the immunoSEQ multiplex PCR reads with MiXCR, giving one entry per CDR3 protein. In the table there are a few hundred thousand distinct CDR3 sequences, more than 70% of which are singletons. The sequencing sample was made of CD8+ T cells from PBMCs. These receptors were obtained from a human donor with multiple sclerosis.

This chain links TRBV4-2 with TRBJ2-3, with D tentatively TRBD1 (6 bases). Germline V gene lookup returns CDR1 LGHNA and CDR2 YNFKEQ. V lost 5 bases and J 0 bases, leaving 15 bases between the germline ends. This CDR3 spans 16 amino acids. DNA for the CDR3: TGTGCCAGCAGCGAACCCCGGGACACAAGCACAGATACGCAGTATTTT. This encodes CASSEPRDTSTDTQYF.

The chain is built from TRBV19 and TRBJ2-2; a possible D gene is TRBD1 (5 bases). CDR1 LNHDA and CDR2 SQIVND come from the germline V gene (reference sequence). The CDR3 totals 13 residues. Trimming removed 7 bases at V and 7 bases at J, with 13 bases between. The CDR3 sequence is CASTGPSDGELFF. The CDR3 DNA reads as TGTGCCAGTACAGGGCCGTCCGACGGGGAGCTGTTTTTT.

The gene calls are TRBV10-1 and TRBJ2-1; D might be TRBD1 (6 bases). Deletions cut 2 bases from V and 7 bases from J, with 9 bases between. The CDR3 is 13 amino acids. CDR1 is WNHNN and CDR2 is SYGVQD in the germline V gene (reference sequence). CDR3 bases: TGCGCCAGCAGTGAGGACGGACAGAATGAGCAGTTCTTC. Its protein product is CASSEDGQNEQFF.

The rearrangement links TRBV12-3 or TRBV12-4 to TRBJ2-3; the D is unclear. Trimming shortened V by 7 bases and J by 0 bases, and 5 bases separated the two germline ends. The CDR3 has 12 amino acids. The CDR3 bases are TGTGCCAGCACCAGAAGCACAGATACGCAGTATTTT. Protein product: CASTRSTDTQYF.

This clonotype was observed a handful of times. The chain recombines TRBV4-2 with TRBJ1-2, with a tentative D call TRBD1 (5 bases). Per the germline V gene, CDR1 is LGHNA and CDR2 is YNFKEQ. The CDR3 covers 16 residues. V lost 4 bases to trimming and J lost 3 bases, with 18 bases between them. This CDR3 is CASSPNPLEGHYGYTF. CDR3 DNA: TGTGCCAGCAGCCCGAATCCCCTTGAGGGACACTATGGCTACACCTTC.

The V and J genes are TRBV27 and TRBJ2-7, with a possible D match to TRBD2 (6 bases). Germline values: CDR1 MNHEY, CDR2 SMNVEV (reference sequence). Trimming left V 2 bases short and J 4 bases short, with 15 bases between. This CDR3 contains 15 residues. Here the CDR3 DNA reads TGTGCCAGCAGTTTAAGGGCCGGCGGAGGGTACGAGCAGTACTTC. As protein: CASSLRAGGGYEQYF.

The chain carries TRBV27 and TRBJ1-2; TRBD1 is a possible D gene (6 bases). V was pared by 3 bases and J by 5 bases, with 22 bases between. Germline V gene lookup returns CDR1 MNHEY and CDR2 SMNVEV (reference sequence). The CDR3 length is 17 residues. Here the CDR3 reads CASSFRGGARQIYGYTF. CDR3 bases: TGTGCCAGCAGTTTCCGAGGGGGGGCGCGTCAAATTTATGGCTACACCTTC.

The gene calls are TRBV2 and TRBJ2-7, with no clear D. Germline assignment: CDR1 SNHLY and CDR2 FYNNEI. This CDR3 is built from 10 residues. Trimming removed 6 bases from V and 7 bases from J, with 7 bases in between. The CDR3 DNA is TGTGCCAGCAGGGGCCAGGAGCAGTACTTC. Amino acid sequence: CASRGQEQYF.